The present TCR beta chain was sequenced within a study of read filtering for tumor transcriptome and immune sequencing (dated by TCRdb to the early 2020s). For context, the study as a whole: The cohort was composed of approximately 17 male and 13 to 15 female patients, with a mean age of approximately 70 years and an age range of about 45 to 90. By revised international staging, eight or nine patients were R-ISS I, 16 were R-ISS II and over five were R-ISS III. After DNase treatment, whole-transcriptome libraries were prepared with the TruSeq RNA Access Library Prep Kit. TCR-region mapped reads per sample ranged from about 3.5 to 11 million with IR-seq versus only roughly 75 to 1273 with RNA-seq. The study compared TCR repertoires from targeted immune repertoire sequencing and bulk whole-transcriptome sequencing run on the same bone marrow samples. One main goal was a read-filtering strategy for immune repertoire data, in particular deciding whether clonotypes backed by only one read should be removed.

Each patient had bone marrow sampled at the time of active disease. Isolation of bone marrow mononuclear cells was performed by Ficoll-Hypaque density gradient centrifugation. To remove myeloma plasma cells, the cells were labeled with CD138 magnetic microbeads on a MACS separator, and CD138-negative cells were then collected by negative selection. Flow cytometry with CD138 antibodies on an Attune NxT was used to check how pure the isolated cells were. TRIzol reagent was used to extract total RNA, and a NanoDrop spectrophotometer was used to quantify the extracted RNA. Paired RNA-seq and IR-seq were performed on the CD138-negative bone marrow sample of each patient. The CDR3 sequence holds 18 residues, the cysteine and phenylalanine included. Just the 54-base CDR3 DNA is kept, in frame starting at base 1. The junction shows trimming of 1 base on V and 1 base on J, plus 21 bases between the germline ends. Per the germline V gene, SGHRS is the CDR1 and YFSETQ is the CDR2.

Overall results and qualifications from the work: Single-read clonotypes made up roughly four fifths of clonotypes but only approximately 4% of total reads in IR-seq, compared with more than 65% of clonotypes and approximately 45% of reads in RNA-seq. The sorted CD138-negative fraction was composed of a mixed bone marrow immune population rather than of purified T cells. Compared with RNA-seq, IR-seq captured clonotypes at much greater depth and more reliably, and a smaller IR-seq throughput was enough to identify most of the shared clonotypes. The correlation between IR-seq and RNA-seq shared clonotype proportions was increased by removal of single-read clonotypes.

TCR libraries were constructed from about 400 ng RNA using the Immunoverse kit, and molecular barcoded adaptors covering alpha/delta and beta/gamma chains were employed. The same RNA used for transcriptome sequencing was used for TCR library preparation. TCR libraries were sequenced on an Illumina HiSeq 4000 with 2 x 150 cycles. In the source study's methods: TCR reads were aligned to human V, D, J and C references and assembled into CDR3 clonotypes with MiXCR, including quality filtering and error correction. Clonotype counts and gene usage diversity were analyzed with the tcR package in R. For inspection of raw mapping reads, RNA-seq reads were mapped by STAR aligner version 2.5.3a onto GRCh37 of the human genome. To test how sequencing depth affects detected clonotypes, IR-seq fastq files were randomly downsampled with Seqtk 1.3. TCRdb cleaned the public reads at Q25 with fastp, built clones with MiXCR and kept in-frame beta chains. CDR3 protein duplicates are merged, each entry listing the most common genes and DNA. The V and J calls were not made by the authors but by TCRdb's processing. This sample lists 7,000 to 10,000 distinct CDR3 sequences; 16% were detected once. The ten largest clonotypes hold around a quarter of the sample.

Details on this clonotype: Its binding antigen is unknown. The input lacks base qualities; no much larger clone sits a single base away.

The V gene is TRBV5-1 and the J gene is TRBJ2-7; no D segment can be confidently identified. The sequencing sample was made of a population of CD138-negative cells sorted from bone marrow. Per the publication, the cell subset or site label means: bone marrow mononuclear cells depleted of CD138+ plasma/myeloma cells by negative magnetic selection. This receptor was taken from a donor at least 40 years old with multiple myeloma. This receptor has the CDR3 CASSLPGSGVGWSYEQYF. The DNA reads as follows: TGCGCCAGCAGCTTGCCCGGGTCAGGAGTAGGATGGTCCTACGAGCAGTACTTC.